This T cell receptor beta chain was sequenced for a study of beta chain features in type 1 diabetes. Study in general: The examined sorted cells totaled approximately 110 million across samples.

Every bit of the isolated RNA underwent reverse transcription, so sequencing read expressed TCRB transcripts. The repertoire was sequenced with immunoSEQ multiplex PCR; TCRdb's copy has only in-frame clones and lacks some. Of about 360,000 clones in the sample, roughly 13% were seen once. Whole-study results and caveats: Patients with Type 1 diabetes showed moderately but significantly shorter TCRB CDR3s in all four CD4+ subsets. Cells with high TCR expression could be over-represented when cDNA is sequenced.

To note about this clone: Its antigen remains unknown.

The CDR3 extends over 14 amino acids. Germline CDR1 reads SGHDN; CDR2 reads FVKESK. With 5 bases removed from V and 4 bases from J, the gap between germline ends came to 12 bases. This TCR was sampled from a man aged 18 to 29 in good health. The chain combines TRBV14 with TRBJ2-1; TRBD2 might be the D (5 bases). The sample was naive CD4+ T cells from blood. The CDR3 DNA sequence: TGTGCCAGCAGCATCGGGATGGAATACAATGAGCAGTTCTTC. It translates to CASSIGMEYNEQFF.